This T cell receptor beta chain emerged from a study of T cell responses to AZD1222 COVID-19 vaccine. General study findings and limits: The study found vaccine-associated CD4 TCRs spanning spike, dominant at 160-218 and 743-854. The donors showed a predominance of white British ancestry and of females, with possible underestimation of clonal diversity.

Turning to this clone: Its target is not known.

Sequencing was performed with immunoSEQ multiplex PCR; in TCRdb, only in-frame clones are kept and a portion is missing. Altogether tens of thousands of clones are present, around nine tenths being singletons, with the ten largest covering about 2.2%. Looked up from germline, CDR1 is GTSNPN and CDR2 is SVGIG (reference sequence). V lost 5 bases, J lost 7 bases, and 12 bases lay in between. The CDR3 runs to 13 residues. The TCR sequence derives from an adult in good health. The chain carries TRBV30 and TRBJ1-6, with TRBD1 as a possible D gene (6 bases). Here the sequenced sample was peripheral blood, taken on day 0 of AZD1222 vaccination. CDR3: CAWCRDNNSPLHF. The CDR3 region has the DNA TGTGCCTGGTGCCGGGACAACAATTCACCCCTCCACTTT.